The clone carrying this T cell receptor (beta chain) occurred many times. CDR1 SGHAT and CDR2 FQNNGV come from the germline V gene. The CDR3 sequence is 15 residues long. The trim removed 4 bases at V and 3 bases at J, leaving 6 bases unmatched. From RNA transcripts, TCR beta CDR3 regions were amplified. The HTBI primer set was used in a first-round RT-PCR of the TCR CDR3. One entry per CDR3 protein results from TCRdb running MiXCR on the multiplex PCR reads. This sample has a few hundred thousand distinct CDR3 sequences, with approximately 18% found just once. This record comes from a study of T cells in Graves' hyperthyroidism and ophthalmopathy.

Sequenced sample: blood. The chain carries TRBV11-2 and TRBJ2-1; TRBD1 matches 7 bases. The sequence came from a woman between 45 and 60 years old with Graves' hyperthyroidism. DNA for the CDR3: TGTGCCAGCAGCTCAACAGGGGCAGGCTACAATGAGCAGTTCTTC. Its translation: CASSSTGAGYNEQFF. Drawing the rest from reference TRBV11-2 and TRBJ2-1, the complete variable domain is EAGVAQSPRYKIIEKRQSVAFWCNPISGHATLYWYQQILGQGPKLLIQFQNNGVVDDSQLPKDRFSAERLKGVDSTLKIQPAKLEDSAVYLCASSSTGAGYNEQFFGPGTRLTVL.